Listed here are 28 T cell receptor beta chains from one sample, sequenced in a study of blood T cell repertoires in COVID-19 (dated by TCRdb to 2020 to 2021). The method behind the library was the immunoSEQ multiplex PCR assay. Entries here come from immuneACCESS through TCRdb and include only in-frame sequences with V and J called. Some clones fail to appear in such tables; in the studies checked, an unresolved V gene covers under half of the shortfall, and the cause of the remainder is unknown. Counted in this sample were about 140,000 clones; roughly 80% of them appeared once. 3.5% to 4.5% of the sample is taken by the ten largest. Sequencing input: peripheral blood. All receptors derive from a woman aged 60 to 75 with acute or convalescent COVID-19.

The V call is TRBV19, the J call TRBJ1-5, with 8 bases aligning to TRBD1. The CDR3 spans 14 residues. CDR1 is LNHDA, CDR2 SQIVND, per germline (reference sequence). The V and J ends lost 6 bases and 7 bases, in that order; junction bases with no gene match: 8. The CDR3 loop reads CASSGRRGQQPQHF. The DNA for the CDR3 is TGTGCCAGTAGCGGCCGCAGGGGGCAGCAGCCCCAGCATTTT.

The chain recombines TRBV6-2 or TRBV6-3 with TRBJ1-5; D gene uncertain. The CDR3 extends over 17 amino acids. V lost 4 bases to trimming and J lost 2 bases, with 18 bases between them. Germline V gene data show CDR1 as MNHEY and CDR2 as SVGEGT. The CDR3 nucleotides are TGTGCCAGCAGTTTTCGGGGATGGAGGGCCGGCAATCAGCCCCAGCATTTT. It is translated as CASSFRGWRAGNQPQHF.

This chain uses TRBV12-5 with TRBJ2-1; TRBD2 matches 12 bases. CDR1 and CDR2 from the germline V gene are LGHNT and FRNRAP. This CDR3 spans 20 amino acids. V dropped 4 bases and J dropped 3; count of bases not matched to a gene: 16. The CDR3 sequence: CASGSPQSSLAGGHYNEQFF. The CDR3 DNA sequence: TGTGCTAGTGGTTCCCCTCAATCCTCACTAGCGGGAGGTCACTACAATGAGCAGTTCTTC.

This chain joins TRBV28 and TRBJ1-4; tentatively, D is TRBD1 (5 bases). CDR3 length: 16 amino acids. Looked up from germline, CDR1 is MDHEN and CDR2 is SYDVKM. V dropped 4 bases and J dropped 3 bases, with 15 bases sitting between them. The CDR3 DNA follows: TGTGCCAGCAGTTCCCGGACAAAGCGGGCTAATGAAAAACTGTTTTTT. Amino acid sequence: CASSSRTKRANEKLFF.

The genes are TRBV9 and TRBJ1-5, with 7 bases aligning to TRBD1. V was clipped by 4 bases and J by 3 bases; unmatched bases: 7. Germline CDR1 SGDLS, CDR2 YYNGEE. The CDR3 is 15 residues long. CDR3 nucleotides: TGTGCCAGCAGCCAGACCGGGACAGTCAATCAGCCCCAGCATTTT. It is translated as CASSQTGTVNQPQHF.

The V gene is TRBV18, the J gene TRBJ2-3; 7 bases map to TRBD2. Losses at the gene ends were 0 bases for V and 2 bases for J; bases not matched to a gene: 2. Germline V lookup: CDR1 KGHSH, CDR2 LQKENI. The CDR3 runs to 15 residues. CDR3: CASSPPGLSTDTQYF. DNA for the CDR3: TGTGCCAGCTCACCACCGGGACTATCCACAGATACGCAGTATTTT. The complete variable domain, with remaining parts taken from reference TRBV18 and TRBJ2-3, reads NAGVMQNPRHLVRRRGQEARLRCSPMKGHSHVYWYRQLPEEGLKFMVYLQKENIIDESGMPKERFSAEFPKEGPSILRIQQVVRGDSAAYFCASSPPGLSTDTQYFGPGTRLTVL.

This clone was seen just once. V and J are TRBV4-3 and TRBJ1-1; TRBD1 aligns across 11 bases. V shed 4 bases and J 5 bases; nucleotides not matched to a gene: 9. This CDR3 is built from 16 residues. CDR1 is LGHNA, CDR2 YSLEER, per germline. The CDR3 DNA reads as TGCGCCAGCAGCCGTCGGACAGGGGGCGCGGAAACTGAAGCTTTCTTT. Translated: CASSRRTGGAETEAFF.

The gene calls are TRBV4-1 and TRBJ2-5; D is unresolved. The V end was cut by 0 bases, the J end by 7 bases, with 9 bases between. Germline V CDR1 and CDR2: MGHRA, YSYEKL. The CDR3 spans 13 residues. Written as DNA, the CDR3 is TGCGCCAGCAGCCAAGAGGTGGAGCGGACCCAGTACTTC. It is translated as CASSQEVERTQYF.

The chain employs TRBV13 and TRBJ1-1; no reliable D call. The V gene's germline CDR1 is PRHDT and CDR2 FYEKMQ (reference sequence). Trimming removed 7 bases at V and 1 base at J, with 7 bases between. CDR3 length equals 12 residues. The CDR3 DNA is TGTGCCAGCACGTCGGGGAACACTGAAGCTTTCTTT. Translation: CASTSGNTEAFF.

The count of this clone is one. The chain carries TRBV12-5 and TRBJ1-2, with D possibly TRBD1 on 6 matching bases. V was shortened by 3 bases and J by 4 bases, with 12 bases between the two germline ends. Germline V gene data show CDR1 as LGHNT and CDR2 as FRNRAP. CDR3 size: 14 residues. The DNA for the CDR3 is TGTGCTAGTGGTTTACTAAGGGGGATCTATGGCTACACCTTC. This sequence encodes CASGLLRGIYGYTF.

The chain uses TRBV6-1 and TRBJ2-7; the D gene is possibly TRBD2 (5 bases). Trimming removed 3 bases at V and 3 bases at J, with 6 bases between. The CDR3 is 12 residues long. The V gene's germline CDR1 is MNHNS and CDR2 SASEGT. The CDR3 region has the DNA TGTGCCAGCAGTGACGGGGACTACGAGCAGTACTTC. Protein product: CASSDGDYEQYF.

The chain couples TRBV28 to TRBJ1-1; D is unclear. Germline V lookup: CDR1 MDHEN, CDR2 SYDVKM. This CDR3 is built from 16 residues. V lost 3 bases and J lost 5, with 19 bases in between. The CDR3 region is CASSFIAVLRTTEAFF. CDR3 nucleotide sequence: TGTGCCAGCAGTTTCATAGCCGTCCTCCGAACGACTGAAGCTTTCTTT.

The rearrangement joins TRBV7-2 to TRBJ2-7; tentative D call: TRBD1 (5 bases). The ends were cut back, 3 bases at V and 6 bases at J, with 12 bases in the middle. The CDR3 loop spans 13 amino acids. Germline V lookup: CDR1 SGHTA, CDR2 FQGNSA. CDR3 region: CASSLTDWFEQYF. The CDR3 nucleotides are TGTGCCAGCAGCTTGACAGACTGGTTCGAGCAGTACTTC.

The gene calls are TRBV6-1 and TRBJ1-4; no reliable D call. V was trimmed by 0 bases and J by 4 bases, leaving 12 bases between them. Germline V CDR1 and CDR2: MNHNS, SASEGT. There are 16 residues in the CDR3. The CDR3 DNA sequence: TGTGCCAGCAGTGAAGCGATTTGGGAGATTAATGAAAAACTGTTTTTT. Protein product: CASSEAIWEINEKLFF.

The rearrangement uses TRBV28 and TRBJ2-3, with a weak D call TRBD2 (5 bases). Trimming left V 2 bases short and J 2 bases short, with 17 bases between. This CDR3 comprises 17 residues. Per the germline V gene, CDR1 is MDHEN and CDR2 is SYDVKM. The CDR3 coding sequence is TGTGCCAGCAGTTTAGACCCACCCGGGGAAATCACAGATACGCAGTATTTT. It yields the protein CASSLDPPGEITDTQYF.

The chain links TRBV27 to TRBJ2-7, with TRBD1 identical over 9 bases. V lost 5 bases, J lost 4 bases, and 3 bases stayed unmatched. CDR1 and CDR2 (germline): MNHEY, SMNVEV (reference sequence). This CDR3 is 13 amino acids long. CDR3 region: CASSRGQGYEQYF. DNA for the CDR3: TGTGCCAGCAGTAGGGGACAGGGATACGAGCAGTACTTC.

The chain couples TRBV18 to TRBJ1-6; tentative D call: TRBD1 (5 bases). The CDR3 totals 15 residues. Germline-derived CDR1 and CDR2 are KGHSH and LQKENI. Trimming took off 2 bases at V and 6 bases at J, with 11 bases between the two ends. CDR3: CASSPGTPSNSPLHF. The CDR3 coding sequence is TGTGCCAGCTCACCAGGGACTCCGAGTAATTCACCCCTCCACTTT.

V and J are TRBV29-1 and TRBJ2-7; 7 bases map to TRBD1. The germline CDR1 and CDR2 sequences are SQVTM and ANQGSEA. Trimming removed 6 bases from V and 3 bases from J; junction bases left unmatched: 8. This CDR3 has 13 amino acids. CDR3 loop: CSVVPGQSYEQYF. The CDR3 DNA is TGCAGCGTCGTCCCGGGACAGAGCTACGAGCAGTACTTC.

The rearrangement joins TRBV30 to TRBJ1-1; a possible D gene is TRBD1 (6 bases). The V end was cut by 4 bases, the J end by 0 bases, with 18 bases between. Germline assignment: CDR1 GTSNPN and CDR2 SVGIG (reference sequence). The CDR3 has 16 amino acids. CDR3 region: CAWTRLLGHLNTEAFF. CDR3 sequence (DNA): TGTGCCTGGACTAGACTACTGGGACACCTGAACACTGAAGCTTTCTTT.

V and J are TRBV7-3 and TRBJ2-2; 8 positions agree with TRBD2. This CDR3 is 15 amino acids long. Per the germline V gene, CDR1 is SGHTA and CDR2 is FQGTGA. With 6 bases clipped from V and 1 base from J, the junction kept 4 bases outside the gene matches. The DNA for the CDR3 is TGTGCCAGCAGTCAGAGCGGGAGGAACACCGGGGAGCTGTTTTTT. Encoded protein: CASSQSGRNTGELFF. Looking up the rest from reference TRBV7-3 and TRBJ2-2 gives the full variable domain: GAGVSQTPSNKVTEKGKYVELRCDPISGHTALYWYRQSLGQGPEFLIYFQGTGAADDSGLPNDRFFAVRPEGSVSTLKIQRTERGDSAVYLCASSQSGRNTGELFFGEGSRLTVL.

This clone appeared once. V gene TRBV7-8 combines with J gene TRBJ2-1, with TRBD2 identical over 7 bases. The CDR3 is 16 amino acids. V gave up 6 bases and J gave up 4 bases; unmatched junction bases: 12. Germline lookup yields CDR1 SGHVS and CDR2 FQNEAQ. The CDR3 nucleotides read TGTGCCAGCAGAAATACGGGGAGGGATAGGTACAATGAGCAGTTCTTC. Protein product: CASRNTGRDRYNEQFF. The full variable domain, with the rest looked up from reference TRBV7-8 and TRBJ2-1, is GAGVSQSPRYKVAKRGQDVALRCDPISGHVSLFWYQQALGQGPEFLTYFQNEAQLDKSGLPSDRFFAERPEGSVSTLKIQRTQQEDSAVYLCASRNTGRDRYNEQFFGPGTRLTVL.

This sequence joins TRBV7-3 and TRBJ2-1; D not resolved. Germline CDR1 is SGHTA and CDR2 is FQGTGA. The CDR3 loop spans 14 amino acids. V gave up 4 bases and J gave up 6 bases, with 13 bases separating them. The CDR3 is CASSSGMGSNEQFF. In nucleotides, the CDR3 is TGTGCCAGCAGCTCAGGCATGGGTTCCAATGAGCAGTTCTTC.

This clone was counted a few times. This chain uses TRBV6-6 with TRBJ1-6; D remains unclear. The V gene lost 6 bases and the J gene lost 7 bases, with 4 bases spanning the gap. Per germline, CDR1 MNHNY and CDR2 SVGAGI (reference sequence). The CDR3 length is 11 residues. This chain's CDR3 is CASSGNSPLHF. DNA of the CDR3: TGTGCCAGCAGCGGGAATTCACCCCTCCACTTT.

This chain joins TRBV28 and TRBJ2-2, with TRBD1 matching 9 bases. The trim removed 6 bases at V and 5 bases at J, leaving 7 bases unmatched. The CDR3 has 15 residues. Germline V gene lookup returns CDR1 MDHEN and CDR2 SYDVKM. The CDR3 DNA sequence: TGTGCCAGCAGGAAGGGGGACAGGGAAACCGGGGAGCTGTTTTTT. It translates to CASRKGDRETGELFF.

J is TRBJ1-1 and V is TRBV20-1; D possibly corresponds to TRBD1 (5 bases). The CDR3 extends over 16 amino acids. With 3 bases removed from V and 0 bases from J, the gap between germline ends came to 17 bases. Germline V gene data show CDR1 as DFQATT and CDR2 as SNEGSKA (reference sequence). The CDR3 loop reads CSASRHDSLMNTEAFF. CDR3 nucleotides: TGCAGTGCTAGTCGCCACGACAGTCTCATGAACACTGAAGCTTTCTTT.

V and J are TRBV11-3 and TRBJ2-5, with D tentatively TRBD1 (7 bases). This CDR3 has 16 amino acids. The germline V gene has CDR1 SGHNT and CDR2 YENEEA. Deletions cut 3 bases from V and 5 bases from J, with 19 bases between. The CDR3 reads CASSFGGQAGRETQYF. The CDR3 DNA reads as TGTGCCAGCAGCTTTGGAGGACAGGCTGGGAGGGAGACCCAGTACTTC.

In DNA, the CDR3 is TGTGCCTGGAGTCTTCCCTATCAGCCCCAGCATTTT. It codes for CAWSLPYQPQHF. V usage is TRBV30 and J usage is TRBJ1-5, with no clear D. The V gene's germline CDR1 is GTSNPN and CDR2 SVGIG (reference sequence). Deletions cut 2 bases from V and 5 bases from J, with 7 bases between. This CDR3 spans 12 amino acids. Full variable domain (rest looked up from reference TRBV30 and TRBJ1-5): SQTIHQWPATLVQPVGSPLSLECTVEGTSNPNLYWYRQAAGRGLQLLFYSVGIGQISSEVPQNLSASRPQDRQFILSSKKLLLSDSGFYLCAWSLPYQPQHFGDGTRLSIL.

The genes are TRBV7-9 and TRBJ2-1; D remains unclear. The CDR3 is made up of 14 amino acids. Germline CDR1 and CDR2: SEHNR and FQNEAQ (reference sequence). The germline V and J ends were trimmed by 3 bases and 7 bases, with 13 bases remaining between them. The DNA for the CDR3 is TGTGCCAGCAGCTTGAGTCTCTCACAGAATGAGCAGTTCTTC. As protein: CASSLSLSQNEQFF.